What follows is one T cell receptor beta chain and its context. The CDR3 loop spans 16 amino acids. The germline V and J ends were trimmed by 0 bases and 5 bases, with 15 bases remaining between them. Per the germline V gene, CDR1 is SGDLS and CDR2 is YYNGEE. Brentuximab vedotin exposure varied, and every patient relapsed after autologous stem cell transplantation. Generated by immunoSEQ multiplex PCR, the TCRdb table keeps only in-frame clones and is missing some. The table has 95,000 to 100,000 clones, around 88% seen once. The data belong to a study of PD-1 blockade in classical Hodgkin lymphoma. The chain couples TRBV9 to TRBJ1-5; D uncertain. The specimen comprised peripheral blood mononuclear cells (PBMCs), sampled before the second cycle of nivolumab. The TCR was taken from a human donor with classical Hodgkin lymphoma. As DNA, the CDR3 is TGTGCCAGCAGCGTAGTTGCCTCGGACGGCGATCAGCCCCAGCATTTT. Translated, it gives CASSVVASDGDQPQHF.